These 23 T cell receptor beta chains originate from one sample sequenced in a study of cytomegalovirus exposure and HLA in healthy donors. Amplification used 60 Vbeta primers and 13 Jbeta primers. Using immunoSEQ multiplex PCR, the repertoire was profiled, and TCRdb retains in-frame clones only, with some absent. The data show over 200,000 clones, and the top ten clones hold about 1%. The sample taken for sequencing was PBMCs. The receptors stem from a woman between 25 and 40 years old in good health and CMV-seropositive.

This chain connects TRBV7-9 to TRBJ1-2, with 11 positions matching TRBD1. Trimming took 8 bases from V and 3 from J; bases not matched to a gene: 5. The germline V gene encodes CDR1 SEHNR and CDR2 FQNEAQ (reference sequence). This CDR3 contains 14 residues. The CDR3 loop reads CASLGTGGDYGYTF. The CDR3 region has the DNA TGTGCCAGCCTAGGGACAGGGGGGGACTATGGCTACACCTTC. Full variable domain (remainder filled in from reference TRBV7-9 and TRBJ1-2): DTGVSQNPRHKITKRGQNVTFRCDPISEHNRLYWYRQTLGQGPEFLTYFQNEAQLEKSRLLSDRFSAERPKGSFSTLEIQRTEQGDSAMYLCASLGTGGDYGYTFGSGTRLTVV.

J is TRBJ1-1 and V is TRBV5-1, with 10 bases that match TRBD1. The CDR3 is 20 residues long. Trimming at V came to 4 bases and at J to 1 base, leaving 19 bases not matched to a gene. Germline-derived CDR1 and CDR2 are SGHRS and YFSETQ. In DNA, the CDR3 is TGCGCCAGCAGCCCCTTCGGGACAGGGGTGCATCACGCCTCGAACACTGAAGCTTTCTTT. It codes for CASSPFGTGVHHASNTEAFF.

The chain joins TRBV19 to TRBJ2-2; a weak D match, TRBD2 (6 bases). There are 15 residues in the CDR3. Between the trimmed V and J ends, which lost 6 bases and 6 bases, there was a span of 17 bases. Germline V gene lookup returns CDR1 LNHDA and CDR2 SQIVND (reference sequence). The CDR3 region is CASRKEGSGAGELFF. The DNA for the CDR3 is TGTGCCAGTAGGAAGGAGGGGAGTGGAGCCGGGGAGCTGTTTTTT. The full variable domain, with the rest looked up from reference TRBV19 and TRBJ2-2, is DGGITQSPKYLFRKEGQNVTLSCEQNLNHDAMYWYRQDPGQGLRLIYYSQIVNDFQKGDIAEGYSVSREKKESFPLTVTSAQKNPTAFYLCASRKEGSGAGELFFGEGSRLTVL.

The chain uses TRBV29-1 and TRBJ2-2, with a tentative D call TRBD1 (5 bases). V was clipped by 8 bases and J by 0 bases, with 13 bases between them. Germline CDR1 is SQVTM and CDR2 is ANQGSEA. The CDR3 has 14 residues. CDR3 DNA sequence: TGCAGCTTATCCCGACAGTCGAACACCGGGGAGCTGTTTTTT. It encodes CSLSRQSNTGELFF.

The V call is TRBV25-1, the J call TRBJ1-2, with 10 nucleotides matching TRBD1. Losses at the gene ends were 7 bases for V and 7 bases for J; bases not matched to a gene: 3. Germline V gives CDR1 MGHDK, CDR2 SYGVNS. This CDR3 spans 12 amino acids. CDR3 coding DNA: TGTGCCAGCACTGGACAGGGGGGTGGCTACACCTTC. Translating it yields CASTGQGGGYTF.

The chain recombines TRBV19 with TRBJ2-2, with TRBD1 matching over 7 bases. This CDR3 comprises 15 residues. After removal of 6 bases from V and 2 bases from J, the junction contained 6 bases not matched to a gene. Germline assignment: CDR1 LNHDA and CDR2 SQIVND (reference sequence). CDR3 region: CASRSGTDNTGELFF. DNA of the CDR3: TGTGCCAGTAGGTCCGGGACAGACAACACCGGGGAGCTGTTTTTT. Together with reference TRBV19 and TRBJ2-2, the CDR3 gives the full variable domain: DGGITQSPKYLFRKEGQNVTLSCEQNLNHDAMYWYRQDPGQGLRLIYYSQIVNDFQKGDIAEGYSVSREKKESFPLTVTSAQKNPTAFYLCASRSGTDNTGELFFGEGSRLTVL.

This chain connects TRBV15 to TRBJ1-6; D is ambiguous. V was cut by 11 bases and J by 7 bases, with 12 bases left in between. The germline gives CDR1 LNHNV, CDR2 YYDKDF (reference sequence). CDR3 length: 12 residues. The CDR3 sequence: CASRGLNSPLHF. Here the CDR3 DNA reads TGTGCCTCTCGTGGGCTAAATTCACCCCTCCACTTT.

The chain links TRBV27 to TRBJ1-5; D gene ambiguous. CDR3 size: 13 residues. Trimming left V 5 bases short and J 3 bases short, with 8 bases between. The germline gives CDR1 MNHEY, CDR2 SMNVEV (reference sequence). CDR3 region: CASSPSVNQPQHF. CDR3 bases: TGTGCCAGCAGTCCGTCGGTCAATCAGCCCCAGCATTTT.

V gene TRBV25-1 combines with J gene TRBJ1-4; a weak D match, TRBD1 (5 bases). Trimming removed 6 bases from V and 5 bases from J, with 13 bases in between. This CDR3 contains 14 residues. From germline, CDR1 is MGHDK and CDR2 SYGVNS. This CDR3 reads CASSPQGRNEKLFF. The CDR3 DNA reads as TGTGCCAGCAGCCCCCAGGGTAGGAATGAAAAACTGTTTTTT.

The J gene is TRBJ2-1, the V gene TRBV6-5, with D unresolved. Germline V gene lookup returns CDR1 MNHEY and CDR2 SVGAGI. The CDR3 spans 11 residues. Trimming removed 2 bases from V and 10 bases from J, with 6 bases in between. The CDR3 nucleotides read TGTGCCAGCAGTTACGGTGAGGAGCAGTTCTTC. It translates to CASSYGEEQFF.

The chain recombines TRBV6-1 with TRBJ2-5; weak D call: TRBD1 (6 bases). V was shortened by 1 base and J by 4 bases, with 13 bases between the two germline ends. Per germline, CDR1 MNHNS and CDR2 SASEGT. The CDR3 spans 15 residues. CDR3 in DNA: TGTGCCAGCAGTGAAGGTGACAGGAATCGAGAGACCCAGTACTTC. This translates into CASSEGDRNRETQYF.

This rearrangement joins TRBV29-1 to TRBJ1-2; D might be TRBD1 (6 bases). The CDR3 extends over 12 amino acids. The V gene's germline CDR1 is SQVTM and CDR2 ANQGSEA. V gave up 6 bases and J gave up 2 bases, with 10 bases separating them. DNA for the CDR3: TGCAGCGTGAGGGGGATAAACTATGGCTACACCTTC. Amino acid sequence: CSVRGINYGYTF. The whole variable domain, remainder taken from reference TRBV29-1 and TRBJ1-2, is SAVISQKPSRDICQRGTSLTIQCQVDSQVTMMFWYRQQPGQSLTLIATANQGSEATYESGFVIDKFPISRPNLTFSTLTVSNMSPEDSSIYLCSVRGINYGYTFGSGTRLTVV.

V usage is TRBV4-1 and J usage is TRBJ1-5; possible D gene TRBD1, 5 bases. Germline V CDR1 and CDR2: MGHRA, YSYEKL. This CDR3 spans 17 amino acids. Trimming pared 4 bases from V and 0 bases from J, leaving 16 bases between. The CDR3: CASSRGGGEISNQPQHF. The CDR3 DNA reads as TGCGCCAGCAGCCGTGGGGGAGGTGAGATTAGCAATCAGCCCCAGCATTTT.

The V gene is TRBV6-1, the J gene TRBJ2-1; D gene ambiguous. Germline V gene data show CDR1 as MNHNS and CDR2 as SASEGT. The CDR3 loop spans 15 amino acids. Trimming removed 8 bases at V and 0 bases at J, with 14 bases between. The CDR3 DNA reads TGTGCCAGCGGTCTCGGTGCCCGCTCCTACAATGAGCAGTTCTTC. It encodes CASGLGARSYNEQFF.

The chain couples TRBV4-2 to TRBJ2-5; maybe TRBD2 (6 bases). Between the trimmed V and J ends, which lost 1 base and 4 bases, there was a span of 13 bases. This CDR3 is 15 amino acids long. Germline CDR1 and CDR2: LGHNA and YNFKEQ. CDR3 in DNA: TGTGCCAGCAGCCAAGGCGGGGAGGTGGGAGAGACCCAGTACTTC. Its protein is CASSQGGEVGETQYF.

The V gene is TRBV6-5, the J gene TRBJ2-3; TRBD2 matches at 12 bases. Per the germline V gene, CDR1 is MNHEY and CDR2 is SVGAGI. V gave up 4 bases and J gave up 2 bases; unmatched junction bases: 4. The CDR3 is made up of 16 amino acids. CDR3 residues: CASSSWTSGDTDTQYF. CDR3 bases: TGTGCCAGCAGTTCGTGGACTAGCGGGGACACAGATACGCAGTATTTT.

The chain combines TRBV19 with TRBJ2-1; TRBD1 agrees at 8 bases. Germline values: CDR1 LNHDA, CDR2 SQIVND (reference sequence). The CDR3 is made up of 15 amino acids. Trimming took 3 bases from V and 2 from J; bases not matched to a gene: 3. The CDR3 reads CASSIGQGPYNEQFF. The CDR3 nucleotides read TGTGCCAGTAGTATTGGACAGGGACCCTACAATGAGCAGTTCTTC.

The V and J genes are TRBV5-6 and TRBJ2-1; D not resolved. Trimming stripped 0 bases from V and 9 bases from J, with 7 bases between. The CDR3 totals 12 residues. Germline values: CDR1 SGHDT, CDR2 YYEEEE. The CDR3: CASSLGGIEQFF. The CDR3 DNA reads as TGTGCCAGCAGCTTGGGAGGCATTGAGCAGTTCTTC.

With regard to this clone: The identical CDR3 is also encoded by other nucleotide sequences in the sample. This chain joins TRBV5-1 and TRBJ2-1, with D perhaps matching TRBD2 (6 bases). Per germline, CDR1 SGHRS and CDR2 YFSETQ. This CDR3 region has 13 residues. V was trimmed by 1 base and J by 4 bases, leaving 6 bases between them. This CDR3 is CASSLRGYNEQFF. CDR3 nucleotide sequence: TGCGCCAGCAGCTTGCGGGGGTACAATGAGCAGTTCTTC.

This sequence joins TRBV5-1 and TRBJ2-3, with TRBD2 identical over 11 bases. This CDR3 has 15 residues. Trimming removed 5 bases from V and 3 bases from J; junction bases left unmatched: 5. From germline, CDR1 is SGHRS and CDR2 YFSETQ. The CDR3 DNA is TGCGCCAGCAGTCTTAGCGGGGGGGCGACAGATACGCAGTATTTT. Its translation is CASSLSGGATDTQYF.

V gene TRBV5-1 combines with J gene TRBJ1-1; TRBD1 is a possible D gene (6 bases). Germline V gives CDR1 SGHRS, CDR2 YFSETQ. V was clipped by 2 bases and J by 5 bases, with 10 bases between them. The CDR3 consists of 13 residues. CDR3 nucleotides: TGCGCCAGCAGCTTTGGGACAAGAACTGAAGCTTTCTTT. Its protein product is CASSFGTRTEAFF.

The chain joins TRBV5-1 to TRBJ2-4, with TRBD1 identical over 8 bases. Germline V gene data show CDR1 as SGHRS and CDR2 as YFSETQ. The CDR3 has 15 amino acids. The trim removed 4 bases at V and 0 bases at J, leaving 3 bases unmatched. For the CDR3, the DNA is TGCGCCAGCAGCGGAGGACAGGGAGCCAAAAACATTCAGTACTTC. Encoded protein: CASSGGQGAKNIQYF. The full variable domain, its missing parts supplied by reference TRBV5-1 and TRBJ2-4, is KAGVTQTPRYLIKTRGQQVTLSCSPISGHRSVSWYQQTPGQGLQFLFEYFSETQRNKGNFPGRFSGRQFSNSRSEMNVSTLELGDSALYLCASSGGQGAKNIQYFGAGTRLSVL.

This sequence joins TRBV10-1 and TRBJ1-5, with a weak D call TRBD1 (6 bases). This CDR3 is built from 15 residues. V lost 0 bases, J lost 6 bases, and 12 bases lay in between. Germline-derived CDR1 and CDR2 are WNHNN and SYGVQD (reference sequence). CDR3 sequence: CASSESSTGPQPQHF. CDR3 bases: TGCGCCAGCAGTGAGTCATCGACAGGTCCTCAGCCCCAGCATTTT.